This T cell receptor beta chain comes out of a study of graft-versus-host responses after intestinal transplantation. Generated by immunoSEQ multiplex PCR, the TCRdb table keeps only in-frame clones and is missing some. Here the sample spans about 150,000 clones, about 93% being singletons. As to this clone: Antigen unknown.

Germline V lookup: CDR1 MNHNS, CDR2 SASEGT. V was pared by 6 bases and J by 7 bases, with 13 bases between. The CDR3 totals 12 residues. Sequences were derived from unstimulated CD4+ T cells sorted from spleen or lymph node cells, sampled before intestinal transplant. The chain carries TRBV6-1 and TRBJ2-7; D unresolved. The source of this sequence is a human donor who received an intestinal transplant. Written as DNA, the CDR3 is TGTGCCAGCAGCGAAAATTTAGGAGAGCAGTACTTC. Translating gives CASSENLGEQYF.